This T cell receptor (beta chain) came from a study of cytomegalovirus exposure and HLA in healthy donors. Whole-study results and caveats: According to reports, the classifier identified cytomegalovirus status with high specificity and sensitivity. The study designated roughly 160 TCR beta chains cytomegalovirus-associated. A few chains linked to CMV were shown in vitro to be specific for CMV antigens. Many donors carried some public TCRs, although rarity characterized most TCR sequences.

Sequencing was performed with immunoSEQ multiplex PCR; in TCRdb, only in-frame clones are kept and a portion is missing. The sample carries some 240,000 clones, around four fifths recorded once. In germline, CDR1 is SEHNR, CDR2 FQNEAQ (reference sequence). Unmatched junction bases numbered 13, after V lost 3 bases and J lost 5 bases. The CDR3 runs 17 residues. This clone was seen only a few times. The antigen is not known. The chain couples TRBV7-9 to TRBJ1-5; 7 bases line up with TRBD1. This receptor was taken from a woman under 30 in good health and CMV-seronegative. Sequences were obtained from PBMCs. The CDR3 reads CASSFAGQETVHQPQHF. CDR3 coding DNA: TGTGCCAGCAGCTTCGCCGGACAGGAGACCGTTCATCAGCCCCAGCATTTT.